This paragraph covers one T cell receptor beta chain sequence. The assay was immunoSEQ multiplex PCR, and TCRdb's table has in-frame clones only and misses some. The sample contains 120,000 or so clones, roughly 86% of which appear only once. This specimen belongs to a study of control samples from healthy donors and cancer patients. Germline CDR1 MGHRA, CDR2 YSYEKL. The CDR3 extends over 16 amino acids. V shed 5 bases, J shed 1 base, and the junction held 11 bases outside the gene matches. The sample comprised blood. This chain uses TRBV4-1 with TRBJ2-7, with 7 bases matching TRBD2. The sequence was obtained from a man in his 60s in good health. CDR3: CASSLAGSIVSYEQYF. Here the CDR3 DNA reads TGCGCCAGCAGCTTAGCGGGTTCCATCGTATCCTACGAGCAGTACTTC.